The present entry profiles one T cell receptor (beta chain) with its context. Its specificity is unknown. This record comes from a study of T cells in Graves' hyperthyroidism and ophthalmopathy. Study overall: The blood sample was taken at first diagnosis, before treatment began. Study outcomes and limitations: Ophthalmopathy was model-predicted a median around 6.7 months pre-onset.

Looked up from germline, CDR1 is MGHRA and CDR2 is YSYEKL. V lost 0 bases, J lost 0 bases, and 8 bases lay in between. The CDR3 contains 15 residues. Template material for amplifying TCR beta CDR3 regions consisted of RNA transcripts. HTBI primers were used for first-round RT-PCR of the TCR CDR3. TCRdb independently ran MiXCR on the multiplex PCR reads; one entry per CDR3 protein. Among hundreds of thousands of distinct CDR3 sequences listed, around 38% were seen once. The diagnostic basis comprised clinical symptoms, serum thyroxine and TRAb, thyroid ultrasound and orbital computed tomography. Source material: blood. The chain is built from TRBV4-1 and TRBJ1-1; no definite D call. This receptor was identified in a man younger than 35 with Graves' hyperthyroidism. The CDR3 region is CASSQEGMMNTEAFF. In nucleotides, the CDR3 is TGCGCCAGCAGCCAAGAGGGGATGATGAACACTGAAGCTTTCTTT.